This T cell receptor (beta chain) emerged from a study of blood T cell repertoires in COVID-19 (dated by TCRdb to 2020 to 2021). Context from the whole study: The collaborator samples originated in the United States, Italy and Spain and spanned the acute and convalescent phases of COVID-19. Samples were obtained from the ongoing ImmuneRACE study (first 160 participants) and from about 1,300 subjects provided by 6 global collaborators. Where available, HLA class I and class II types were obtained from metadata supplied by the sample provider rather than from assay-based typing. The material from the prospective study consisted of cDNA or gDNA derived from T cells, B-cell-depleted T cells, or PBMCs. Deeply sampled blood TCRbeta repertoires from subjects exposed to, actively infected with, or recovered from COVID-19 were included in the dataset. A freely available public database, intended as a resource for researchers studying the immune response to SARS-CoV-2, is where the repertoires were released. A de-identified subject ID, COVID-19 status, age in years and sex were almost always included in the sample metadata. The paper as a whole reports these results and caveats: The amount of clinical and demographic metadata varied by source and participant and was provided uncurated.

Reading from cysteine to phenylalanine, the CDR3 counts 14 amino acids. Here the CDR3 DNA is all that survives: 42 bases in frame from base 1. The V and J ends are trimmed by 4 bases and 4 bases, leaving 13 bases between them. Looking up the germline V gene yields CDR1 SGHAT and CDR2 FQNNGV. The immunoSEQ Assay, a bias-controlled multiplex PCR, was used to amplify TCRbeta CDR3 regions from genomic DNA. The original pipeline was this. Nucleated cell counts per sample were estimated from amplification of reference gene primers within the assay. To quantify the absolute abundance of each unique TCRbeta CDR3 rearrangement, sequence reads were collapsed and filtered. For each sample, productive Simpson clonality was calculated as the square root of Simpson's diversity index across productive rearrangements. TCRdb took this table from immuneACCESS and kept in-frame rearrangements with V and J called. Such tables lack part of the clones; where checked against another copy, unresolved V genes explain under half of the gap, and the rest is unexplained. Clone size and V and J calls were adopted from that table, with D and trimming inferred from the DNA. This sample has over 150,000 clones in its table, and 70% to 90% of those were observed once. The ten largest clones take up under 3.5% of the sample.

Notes on this clone: This receptor's antigen is unknown. Per-base qualities were not stored, and no clone one base away is much larger.

One collaborating source in Seattle enrolled patients while the patients were actively infected and followed the patients over time throughout the course of disease. Each collaborating institution followed its own protocols to collect whole blood in K2EDTA tubes. For TCRbeta analysis, collaborators shipped samples in one of three forms: frozen whole blood, isolated PBMCs, or DNA extracted from either of those sample types. Sequenced material: peripheral blood. The chain is assembled from TRBV11-2 and TRBJ1-2, with the D gene not clear enough to name. This receptor was taken from a woman of 80 years or more with COVID-19, enrolled during active disease. The nucleotides read TGTGCCAGCAGCTCATGGGAGTTGGGCTATGGCTACACCTTC. Its protein reads: CASSSWELGYGYTF.